This record looks at one TCR beta chain sequence and its context. Its matching antigen is unknown. This specimen belongs to a study of blood T cells in healthy people across ages. With V trimmed by 3 bases and J by 4 bases, 10 bases remained unmatched. The CDR3 spans 17 residues. Germline CDR1 is LGHDT and CDR2 is YNNKEL (reference sequence). Combining a sample-barcoded 5' primer with a J-beta primer mix, a second PCR ran for about 7 to 11 cycles. Unique molecular identifiers of 12 random nucleotides labeled each cDNA. TCRdb ran MiXCR on the 5' RACE reads and lists one entry per CDR3 protein. The table records about 680,000 distinct CDR3 sequences, over 45% of them present only once. Study-wide results and limits: Reliance upon unsorted PBMCs precluded definitive naive versus antigen-experienced comparison.

Material: blood. This chain connects TRBV3-1 to TRBJ2-1; 9 bases are a match to TRBD2. This receptor was obtained from a woman aged 55-75 years in good health. Here the CDR3 reads CASSHFARLAAYNEQFF. CDR3 nucleotide sequence: TGTGCCAGCAGCCATTTCGCGAGACTAGCGGCTTACAATGAGCAGTTCTTC.